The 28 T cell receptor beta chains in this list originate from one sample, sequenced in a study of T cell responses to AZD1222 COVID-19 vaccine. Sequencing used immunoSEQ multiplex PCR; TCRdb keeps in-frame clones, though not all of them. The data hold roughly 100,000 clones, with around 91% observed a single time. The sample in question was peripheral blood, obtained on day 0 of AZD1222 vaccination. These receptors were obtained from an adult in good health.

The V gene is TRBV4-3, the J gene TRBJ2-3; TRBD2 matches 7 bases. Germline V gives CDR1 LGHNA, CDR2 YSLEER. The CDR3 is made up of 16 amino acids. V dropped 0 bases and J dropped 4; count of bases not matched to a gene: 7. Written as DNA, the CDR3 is TGCGCCAGCAGCCAAGATTATAAGCGGGGCCCAGATACGCAGTATTTT. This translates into CASSQDYKRGPDTQYF.

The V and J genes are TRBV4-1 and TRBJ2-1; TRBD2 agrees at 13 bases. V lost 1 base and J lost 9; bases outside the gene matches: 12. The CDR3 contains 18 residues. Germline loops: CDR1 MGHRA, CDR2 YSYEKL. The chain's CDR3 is CASSQVVWGTSGVGEQFF. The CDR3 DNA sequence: TGCGCCAGCAGCCAAGTAGTGTGGGGGACTAGCGGGGTTGGTGAGCAGTTCTTC.

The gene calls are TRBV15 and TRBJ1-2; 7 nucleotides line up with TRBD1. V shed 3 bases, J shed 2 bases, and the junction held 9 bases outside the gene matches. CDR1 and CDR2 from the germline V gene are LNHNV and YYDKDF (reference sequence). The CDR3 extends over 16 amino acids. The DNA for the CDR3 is TGTGCCACCAGCAGCTACTTGGACAGGAGAAACTATGGCTACACCTTC. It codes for CATSSYLDRRNYGYTF.

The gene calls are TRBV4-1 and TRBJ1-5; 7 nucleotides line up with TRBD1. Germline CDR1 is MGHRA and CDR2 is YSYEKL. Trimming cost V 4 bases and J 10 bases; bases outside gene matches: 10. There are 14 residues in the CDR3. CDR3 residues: CASSPLGQASPQHF. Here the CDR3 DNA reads TGCGCCAGCAGCCCGCTAGGACAGGCTTCTCCCCAGCATTTT.

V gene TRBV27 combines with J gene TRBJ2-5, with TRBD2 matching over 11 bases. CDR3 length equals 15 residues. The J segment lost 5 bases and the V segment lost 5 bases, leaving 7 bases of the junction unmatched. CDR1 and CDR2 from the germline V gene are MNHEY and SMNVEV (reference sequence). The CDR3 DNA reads TGTGCCAGCAGTAAGCTAGCGGGGGGAGTGGAGACCCAGTACTTC. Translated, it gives CASSKLAGGVETQYF.

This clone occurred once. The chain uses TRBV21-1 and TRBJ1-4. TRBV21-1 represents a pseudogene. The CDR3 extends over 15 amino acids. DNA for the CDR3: TGTGCCAGCAGCCTTAGAGGGGGGCATTGCGGAAAACTGTTTTTT. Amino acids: CASSLRGGHCGKLFF.

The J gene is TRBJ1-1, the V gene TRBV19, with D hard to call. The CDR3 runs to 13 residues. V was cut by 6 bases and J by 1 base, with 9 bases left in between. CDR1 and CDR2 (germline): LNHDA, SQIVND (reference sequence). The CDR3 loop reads CASRKGTNTEAFF. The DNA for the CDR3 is TGTGCCAGTAGGAAGGGTACGAACACTGAAGCTTTCTTT.

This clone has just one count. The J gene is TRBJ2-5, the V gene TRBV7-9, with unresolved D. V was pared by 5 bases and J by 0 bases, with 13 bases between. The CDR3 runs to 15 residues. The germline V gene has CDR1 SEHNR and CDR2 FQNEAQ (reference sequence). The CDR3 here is CASSLKEVYQETQYF. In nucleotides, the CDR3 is TGTGCCAGCAGCCTCAAAGAAGTTTACCAAGAGACCCAGTACTTC.

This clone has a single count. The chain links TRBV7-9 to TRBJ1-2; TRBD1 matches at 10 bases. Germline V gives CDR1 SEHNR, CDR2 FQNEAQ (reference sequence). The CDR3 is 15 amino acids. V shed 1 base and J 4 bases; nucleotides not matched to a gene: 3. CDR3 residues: CASSLERTGGYGYTF. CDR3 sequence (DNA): TGTGCCAGCAGCTTAGAAAGGACAGGGGGCTATGGCTACACCTTC.

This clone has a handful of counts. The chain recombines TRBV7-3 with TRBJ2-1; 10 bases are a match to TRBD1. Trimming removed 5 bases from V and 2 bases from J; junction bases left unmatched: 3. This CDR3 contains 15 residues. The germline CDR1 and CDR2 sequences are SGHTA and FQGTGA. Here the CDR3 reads CASSTGTGAYNEQFF. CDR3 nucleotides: TGTGCCAGCAGCACCGGGACAGGGGCCTACAATGAGCAGTTCTTC.

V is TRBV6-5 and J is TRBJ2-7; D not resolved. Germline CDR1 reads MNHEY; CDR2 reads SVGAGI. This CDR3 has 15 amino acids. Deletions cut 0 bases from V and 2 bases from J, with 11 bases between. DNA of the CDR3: TGTGCCAGCAGTTACTCGAGTCTAGAGGCCTACGAGCAGTACTTC. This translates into CASSYSSLEAYEQYF.

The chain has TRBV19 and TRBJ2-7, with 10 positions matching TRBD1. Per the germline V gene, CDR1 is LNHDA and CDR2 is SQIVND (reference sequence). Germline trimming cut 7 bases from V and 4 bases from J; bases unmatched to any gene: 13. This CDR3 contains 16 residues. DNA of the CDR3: TGTGCCAGTATCCCTCCCCCGACAGGGGGCGAGTACGAGCAGTACTTC. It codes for CASIPPPTGGEYEQYF.

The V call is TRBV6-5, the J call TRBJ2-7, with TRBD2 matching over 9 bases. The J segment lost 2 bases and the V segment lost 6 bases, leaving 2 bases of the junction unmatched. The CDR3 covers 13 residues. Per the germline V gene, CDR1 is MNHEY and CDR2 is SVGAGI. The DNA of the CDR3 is TGTGCCAGCAGGGCTAGCGGGGCCTACGAGCAGTACTTC. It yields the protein CASRASGAYEQYF.

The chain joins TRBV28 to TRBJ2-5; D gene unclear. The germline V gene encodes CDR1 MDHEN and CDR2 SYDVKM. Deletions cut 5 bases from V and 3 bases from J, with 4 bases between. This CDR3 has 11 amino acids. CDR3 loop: CASSPKETQYF. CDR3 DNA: TGTGCCAGCAGTCCCAAAGAGACCCAGTACTTC.

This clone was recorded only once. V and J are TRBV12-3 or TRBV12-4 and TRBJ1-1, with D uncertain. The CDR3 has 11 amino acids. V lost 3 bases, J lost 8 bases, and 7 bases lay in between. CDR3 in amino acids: CASSLGQEAFF. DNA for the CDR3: TGTGCCAGCAGTTTGGGCCAGGAAGCTTTCTTT.

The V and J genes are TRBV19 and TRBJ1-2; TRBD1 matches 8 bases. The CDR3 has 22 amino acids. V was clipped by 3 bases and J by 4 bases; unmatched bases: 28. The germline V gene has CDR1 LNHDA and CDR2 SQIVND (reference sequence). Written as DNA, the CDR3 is TGTGCCAGTAGTATCGCACTCCGGGACAGGTTCGTCGGAGGGTATTCCTCCTATGGCTACACCTTC. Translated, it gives CASSIALRDRFVGGYSSYGYTF.

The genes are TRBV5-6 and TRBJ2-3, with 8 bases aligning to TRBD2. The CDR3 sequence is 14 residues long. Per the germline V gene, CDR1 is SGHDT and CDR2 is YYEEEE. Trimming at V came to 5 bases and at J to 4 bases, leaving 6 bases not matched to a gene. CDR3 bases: TGTGCCAGCAGTTACGGGGGGGCCGCAGATACGCAGTATTTT. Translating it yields CASSYGGAADTQYF.

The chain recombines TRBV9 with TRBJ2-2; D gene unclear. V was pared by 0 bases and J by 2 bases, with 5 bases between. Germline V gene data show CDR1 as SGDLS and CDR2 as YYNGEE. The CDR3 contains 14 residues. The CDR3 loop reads CASSVGGNTGELFF. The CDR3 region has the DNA TGTGCCAGCAGCGTAGGGGGTAACACCGGGGAGCTGTTTTTT.

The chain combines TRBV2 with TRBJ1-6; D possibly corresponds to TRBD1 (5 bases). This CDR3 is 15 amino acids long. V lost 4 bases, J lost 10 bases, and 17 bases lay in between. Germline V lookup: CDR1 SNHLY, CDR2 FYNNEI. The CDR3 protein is CASSGPLDIESPLHF. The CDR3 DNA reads TGTGCCAGCAGTGGCCCCCTGGACATTGAGTCACCCCTCCACTTT.

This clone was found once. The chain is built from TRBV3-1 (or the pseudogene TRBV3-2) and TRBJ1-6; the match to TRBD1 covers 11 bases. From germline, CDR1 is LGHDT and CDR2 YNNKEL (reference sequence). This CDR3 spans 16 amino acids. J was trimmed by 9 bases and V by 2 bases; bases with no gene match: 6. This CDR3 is CASSQLTGTGGSPLHF. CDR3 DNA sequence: TGTGCCAGCAGCCAACTAACCGGGACAGGGGGTTCACCCCTCCACTTT.

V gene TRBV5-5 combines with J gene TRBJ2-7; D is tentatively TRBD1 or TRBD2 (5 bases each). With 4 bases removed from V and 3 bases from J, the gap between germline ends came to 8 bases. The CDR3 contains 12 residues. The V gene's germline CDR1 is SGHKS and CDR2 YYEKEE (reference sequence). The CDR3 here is CASSRDGYEQYF. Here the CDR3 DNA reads TGTGCCAGCAGCAGGGACGGCTACGAGCAGTACTTC.

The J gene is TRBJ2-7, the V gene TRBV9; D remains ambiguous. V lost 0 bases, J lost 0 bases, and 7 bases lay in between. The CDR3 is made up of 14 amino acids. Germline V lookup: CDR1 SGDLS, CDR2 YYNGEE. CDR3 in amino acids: CASSVGVNSYEQYF. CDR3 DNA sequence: TGTGCCAGCAGCGTAGGGGTCAACTCCTACGAGCAGTACTTC. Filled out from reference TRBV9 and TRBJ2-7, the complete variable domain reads DSGVTQTPKHLITATGQRVTLRCSPRSGDLSVYWYQQSLDQGLQFLIQYYNGEERAKGNILERFSAQQFPDLHSELNLSSLELGDSALYFCASSVGVNSYEQYFGPGTRLTVT.

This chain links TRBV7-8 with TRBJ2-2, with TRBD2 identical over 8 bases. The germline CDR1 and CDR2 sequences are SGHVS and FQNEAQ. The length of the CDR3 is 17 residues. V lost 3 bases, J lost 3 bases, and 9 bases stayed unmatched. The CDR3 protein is CASSLLGGAGDTGELFF. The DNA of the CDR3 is TGTGCCAGCAGCTTGCTCGGGGGGGCGGGAGACACCGGGGAGCTGTTTTTT.

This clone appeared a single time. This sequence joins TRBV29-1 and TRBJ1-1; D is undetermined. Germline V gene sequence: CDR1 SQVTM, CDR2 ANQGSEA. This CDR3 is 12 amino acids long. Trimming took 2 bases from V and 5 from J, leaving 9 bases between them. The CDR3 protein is CSVERGYTEAFF. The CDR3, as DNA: TGCAGCGTTGAAAGAGGATATACTGAAGCTTTCTTT.

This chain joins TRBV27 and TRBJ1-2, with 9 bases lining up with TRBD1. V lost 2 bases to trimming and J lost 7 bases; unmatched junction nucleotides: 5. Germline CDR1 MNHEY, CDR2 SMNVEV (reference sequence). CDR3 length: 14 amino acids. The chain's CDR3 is CASSLKGQGFGYTF. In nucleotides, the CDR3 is TGTGCCAGCAGTTTAAAAGGACAGGGGTTTGGCTACACCTTC.

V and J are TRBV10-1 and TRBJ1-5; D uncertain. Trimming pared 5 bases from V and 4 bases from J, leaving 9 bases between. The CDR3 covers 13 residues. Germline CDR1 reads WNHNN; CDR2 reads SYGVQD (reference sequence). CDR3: CASSPAGNQPQHF. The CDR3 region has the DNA TGCGCCAGCAGTCCGGCCGGGAATCAGCCCCAGCATTTT.

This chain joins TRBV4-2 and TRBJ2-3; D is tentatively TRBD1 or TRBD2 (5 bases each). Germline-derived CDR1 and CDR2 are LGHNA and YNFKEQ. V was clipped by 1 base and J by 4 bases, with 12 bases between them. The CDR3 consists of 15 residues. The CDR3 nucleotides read TGTGCCAGCAGCCAAGGAGGGGCGGAGGCAGATACGCAGTATTTT. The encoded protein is CASSQGGAEADTQYF.

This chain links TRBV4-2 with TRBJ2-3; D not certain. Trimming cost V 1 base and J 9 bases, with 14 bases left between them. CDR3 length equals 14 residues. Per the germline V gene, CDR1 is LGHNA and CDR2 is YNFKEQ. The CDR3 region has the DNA TGTGCCAGCAGCCAAGGCGACGGGCCTAACACGCAGTATTTT. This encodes CASSQGDGPNTQYF.